This T cell receptor beta chain was observed in a study of control samples from healthy donors and cancer patients. V was pared by 4 bases and J by 8 bases, with 9 bases between. Germline CDR1 and CDR2: MDHEN and SYDVKM. The CDR3 contains 13 residues. Assay: immunoSEQ multiplex PCR; the TCRdb copy retains only in-frame clones and omits some. Of more than 85,000 clones detected, 88% appear once; the ten largest clones hold roughly 3.7%. This sequence was found in a woman aged 55-70 years with lung cancer. The chain employs TRBV28 and TRBJ1-6; no clear D. Source material: PBMCs. The CDR3 DNA is TGTGCCAGCAGTTCATACCATTATTCACCCCTCCACTTT. Encoded protein: CASSSYHYSPLHF.